The rows below give T cell receptor beta chains drawn from one sample of a study of identical twins. TCRdb re-called the 5' RACE reads with MiXCR, one entry per CDR3 protein. The sample consists of roughly 540,000 distinct CDR3 sequences, roughly 21% of them appearing once. This sample was shared with a second study, whose subject was T cells expressing NK-cell markers.

The sequencing sample was made of CD4+ T cells sorted from blood. The receptors shown here come from a woman between 18 and 29 years old in good health. Both conserved end residues are part of each CDR3. The D gene is left open where the match is weak. Clone size appears in some rows only: once, few, many, or a class for an expanded clone.

len,j_gene,d_gene,v_gene,abundance,CDR3nt,CDR3aa
11,TRBJ2-7,.,TRBV29-1,.,TGCAGCGTCGCCAGAGGGTCCGAGCAGTACTTC,CSVARGSEQYF
19,TRBJ2-2,TRBD2,TRBV10-3,few,TGTGCCATCAGTGAGTGGGTAGCGGGAGCCCCCCCGCAGGGCGGGGAGCTGTTTTTT,CAISEWVAGAPPQGGELFF
13,TRBJ2-3,.,TRBV15,few,TGTGCCACCAGCAGAGATTCCCCCAGGGCGCAGTATTTT,CATSRDSPRAQYF
15,TRBJ2-1,.,TRBV20-1,.,TGCAGTGCTCCCCAGATCGGGAGAGATTCGAATGAGCAGTTCTTC,CSAPQIGRDSNEQFF
18,TRBJ2-7,.,TRBV5-1,.,TGCGCCAGCAGCTGGCTTGCAGGGCGTGGGAAAAGCACCTACGAGCAGTACTTC,CASSWLAGRGKSTYEQYF
12,TRBJ2-1,TRBD2,TRBV5-1,many,TGCGCCAGCAGGCGGGAGAGGTATGAGCAGTTCTTC,CASRRERYEQFF
14,TRBJ1-2,.,TRBV6-4,few,TGTGCCAGCAAATCCGGGGGGGGCGTTCATGGCTACACCTTC,CASKSGGGVHGYTF
14,TRBJ2-7,.,TRBV5-1,once,TGCGCCAGCAGCTTGTTCCTTAGCCCTTACGAGCAGTACTTC,CASSLFLSPYEQYF
15,TRBJ2-3,.,TRBV7-2,.,TGTGCCAGCAGCTTACAGATGGGAAACACAGATACGCAGTATTTT,CASSLQMGNTDTQYF
13,TRBJ1-2,.,TRBV20-1,few,TGCAGTGCTAGGACAACCCCTAACTATGGCTACACCTTC,CSARTTPNYGYTF
16,TRBJ2-7,TRBD2,TRBV20-1,.,TGCAGTGCTAGGGCCCGAGGGACTAGCGGTGCCTACGAGCAGTACTTC,CSARARGTSGAYEQYF
13,TRBJ1-1,.,TRBV12-3/TRBV12-4,many,TGTGCCAGCAGTTTTTGGTTGAACACTGAAGCTTTCTTT,CASSFWLNTEAFF
17,TRBJ2-1,TRBD2,TRBV12-3/TRBV12-4,.,TGTGCCAGCAGTTACCCCCTAGCGGGGAGCTCCTACAATGAGCAGTTCTTC,CASSYPLAGSSYNEQFF
14,TRBJ2-5,.,TRBV12-3/TRBV12-4,many,TGTGCCAGCAGTCGGATAAGAACAGCGGAGACCCAGTACTTC,CASSRIRTAETQYF
15,TRBJ2-2,.,TRBV10-3,few,TGTGCCACCAGGGAGGGGGGCACGAACACCGGGGAGCTGTTTTTT,CATREGGTNTGELFF
14,TRBJ2-5,.,TRBV5-1,few,TGCGCCAGCAGCTCGGGACGGGCCGAGGAGACCCAGTACTTC,CASSSGRAEETQYF
13,TRBJ1-5,TRBD1,TRBV6-1,.,TGTGCCTCCGGGGGGCAGGGGGTCCAGCCCCAGCATTTT,CASGGQGVQPQHF
12,TRBJ1-1,.,TRBV5-6,.,TGTGCCAGCAGCTTACGTGCGAAAGAAGCTTTCTTT,CASSLRAKEAFF
13,TRBJ2-1,TRBD2,TRBV29-1,few,TGCAGCGTTTGGGAAACGGGGGGCAATGAGCAGTTCTTC,CSVWETGGNEQFF
14,TRBJ2-7,.,TRBV4-3,.,TGCGCCAGCAGCCAAGAGTGGGGAGCCTACGAGCAGTACTTC,CASSQEWGAYEQYF
15,TRBJ1-6,.,TRBV5-1,few,TGCGCCAGCAGCTTATGGTCCGGGTTTGATTCACCCCTCCACTTT,CASSLWSGFDSPLHF
15,TRBJ2-1,TRBD2,TRBV9,few,TGTGCCAGCAGCGTAGGGGGCGGGAGTAAGGGTGAGCAGTTCTTC,CASSVGGGSKGEQFF
11,TRBJ1-6,.,TRBV20-1,.,TGCAGTGCGTCACAGGGTTCACCCCTCCACTTT,CSASQGSPLHF
15,TRBJ1-5,.,TRBV20-1,.,TGCAGTGCTAGTGGTACAGGGCCCTTTGAAGGGCCCCAGCATTTT,CSASGTGPFEGPQHF
14,TRBJ2-7,.,TRBV20-1,.,TGCAGTGCTAGATCCTGGGACACACCTTACGAGCAGTACTTC,CSARSWDTPYEQYF
12,TRBJ2-1,.,TRBV7-3,.,TGTGCCAGCAGCTCCCGCAACAATGAGCAGTTCTTC,CASSSRNNEQFF
14,TRBJ2-6,.,TRBV4-1,.,TGCGCCAGCAGCCTCCTCTCTGGGACCAACGTCCTGACTTTC,CASSLLSGTNVLTF
16,TRBJ2-3,TRBD2,TRBV20-1,.,TGCAGTGCCCAGGGACTAGCGGGATCGGGCACAGATACGCAGTATTTT,CSAQGLAGSGTDTQYF
12,TRBJ1-1,.,TRBV29-1,.,TGCAGCGCCCGGGCCATGAACACTGAAGCTTTCTTT,CSARAMNTEAFF
14,TRBJ2-7,.,TRBV28,few,TGTGCCAGCAGTACCTTACAGGTTAACTACGAGCAGTACTTC,CASSTLQVNYEQYF
13,TRBJ2-7,TRBD1,TRBV29-1,.,TGCAGCGCGACAGGGGGCCCCTCCTACGAGCAGTACTTC,CSATGGPSYEQYF
13,TRBJ2-5,TRBD1,TRBV2,.,TGTGCCAGCAAGCAGGGGGTAGCGGAGACCCAGTACTTC,CASKQGVAETQYF
16,TRBJ1-2,.,TRBV15,.,TGTGCCACCAGCAGAGATGAGGCAGGGACTAACTATGGCTACACCTTC,CATSRDEAGTNYGYTF
18,TRBJ1-2,.,TRBV7-3,.,TGTGCCAGCAGCTTAACGGGACATCCTAAGGTCCTAAACTATGGCTACACCTTC,CASSLTGHPKVLNYGYTF
16,TRBJ2-2,TRBD1,TRBV6-1,.,TGTGCCAGCAGTGTCACCAGGGGGCTGAGCACCGGGGAGCTGTTTTTT,CASSVTRGLSTGELFF
14,TRBJ2-1,TRBD2,TRBV15,.,TGTGCCACCAGCAGAATTAGCGGGTACAATGAGCAGTTCTTC,CATSRISGYNEQFF
14,TRBJ2-5,.,TRBV18,few,TGTGCCAGCTCACCCCTAGATCGGCTAGAGACCCAGTACTTC,CASSPLDRLETQYF